The entry below describes one TCR beta chain. Original methodology: Reference gene primer amplification in the assay estimated nucleated cell counts. The data were produced by immunoSEQ multiplex PCR, yet TCRdb's version contains in-frame clones alone and is incomplete. D and trimming were read from the DNA, whereas the V and J calls and clone size are those reported in that table. The table shows under 350,000 clones, with 86% occurring only once. These data originate in a study of blood T cell repertoires in COVID-19. Whole-study context: Samples taken during acute and convalescent COVID-19 were collected in the United States, Italy and Spain. The cDNA or gDNA used as material had been derived from T cells, B-cell-depleted T cells, or PBMCs.

Adults between about 18 and 95 years of age took part from 20 to 25 US areas. This receptor was taken from a woman between 35 and 50 years old with acute COVID-19. Sequenced sample: PBMCs or T cells enriched from blood (not recorded which).

CDR3 sequence reads: CASTQGSREKLFF. CDR3 nucleotides: TGTGCCAGCACCCAAGGTAGCCGGGAAAAACTGTTTTTT. The gene calls are TRBV7-2 and TRBJ1-4; D remains ambiguous. The CDR3 sequence is 13 residues long. V was trimmed by 7 bases and J by 8 bases, leaving 14 bases between them. CDR1 is SGHTA and CDR2 is FQGNSA in the germline V gene.